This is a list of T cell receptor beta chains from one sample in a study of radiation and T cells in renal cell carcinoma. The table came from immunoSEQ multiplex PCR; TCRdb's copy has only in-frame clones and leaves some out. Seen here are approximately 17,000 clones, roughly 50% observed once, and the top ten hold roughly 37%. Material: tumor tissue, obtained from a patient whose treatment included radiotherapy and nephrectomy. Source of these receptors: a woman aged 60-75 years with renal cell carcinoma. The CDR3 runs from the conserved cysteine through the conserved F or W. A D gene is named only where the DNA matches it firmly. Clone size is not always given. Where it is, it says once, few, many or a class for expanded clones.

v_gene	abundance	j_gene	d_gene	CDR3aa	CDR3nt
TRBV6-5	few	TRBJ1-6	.	CASSSWPGTNSPLHF	TGTGCCAGCAGTTCCTGGCCGGGGACAAATTCACCCCTCCACTTT
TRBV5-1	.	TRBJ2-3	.	CASTAGGTDTQYF	TGCGCCAGCACCGCCGGGGGCACAGATACGCAGTATTTT
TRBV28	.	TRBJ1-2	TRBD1	CASSSATGERNYGYTF	TGTGCCAGCAGCTCCGCGACAGGGGAAAGAAACTATGGCTACACCTTC
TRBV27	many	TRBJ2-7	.	CASSLLGWGVEQYF	TGTGCCAGCAGTTTACTGGGCTGGGGAGTCGAGCAGTACTTC
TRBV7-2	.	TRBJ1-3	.	CASSLEGLPGNTIYF	TGTGCCAGCAGCTTAGAGGGCCTGCCCGGAAACACCATATATTTT
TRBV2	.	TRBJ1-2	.	CASSVRSPAGTYGYTF	TGTGCCAGCAGTGTGCGGAGCCCAGCGGGGACCTATGGCTACACCTTC
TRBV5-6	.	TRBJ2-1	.	CASSLYLYNEQFF	TGTGCCAGCAGTCTATACCTGTACAATGAGCAGTTCTTC
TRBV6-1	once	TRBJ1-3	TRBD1	CASSHRGQSGNTIYF	TGTGCCAGCAGCCACAGGGGCCAGTCTGGAAACACCATATATTTT
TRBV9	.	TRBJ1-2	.	CASSVSDYGYTF	TGTGCCAGCAGCGTGTCGGACTATGGCTACACCTTC
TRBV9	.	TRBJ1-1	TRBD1	CASSVGGTGGEAFF	TGTGCCAGCAGCGTAGGCGGGACAGGGGGCGAAGCTTTCTTT
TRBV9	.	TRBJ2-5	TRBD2	CASSVAGREETQYF	TGTGCCAGCAGCGTAGCTGGGAGGGAAGAGACCCAGTACTTC
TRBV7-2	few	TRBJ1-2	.	CASSLDRSYGYTF	TGTGCCAGCAGCTTAGACAGATCCTATGGCTACACCTTC
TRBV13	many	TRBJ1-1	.	CASSLGRTRTEAFF	TGTGCCAGCAGCTTAGGGAGGACACGGACTGAAGCTTTCTTT
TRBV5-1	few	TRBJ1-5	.	CASSLLGWNQPQHF	TGCGCCAGCAGCTTGCTTGGTTGGAATCAGCCCCAGCATTTT
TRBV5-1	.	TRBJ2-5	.	CASSLLQGRGTQYF	TGCGCCAGCAGCTTGCTGCAGGGGAGGGGGACCCAGTACTTC
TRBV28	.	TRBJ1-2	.	CASSFKGHHGYTF	TGTGCCAGCAGTTTTAAGGGGCATCATGGCTACACCTTC
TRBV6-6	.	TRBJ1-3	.	CASSYSRGRDGNTIYF	TGTGCCAGCAGTTACTCGAGAGGGCGAGACGGAAACACCATATATTTT
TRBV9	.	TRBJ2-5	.	CASSVASGQIRETQYF	TGTGCCAGCAGCGTAGCTAGTGGACAGATAAGGGAGACCCAGTACTTC
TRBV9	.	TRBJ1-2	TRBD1	CASSPAGGQGIYGYTF	TGTGCCAGCAGCCCCGCCGGGGGACAGGGAATCTATGGCTACACCTTC
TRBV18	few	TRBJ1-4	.	CASSPGLENEKLFF	TGTGCCAGCTCACCGGGTTTGGAGAATGAAAAACTGTTTTTT
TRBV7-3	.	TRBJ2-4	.	CASSLNGGPKNIQYF	TGTGCCAGCAGCTTAAACGGGGGGCCCAAAAACATTCAGTACTTC
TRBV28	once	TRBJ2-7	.	CASSPPRDTPKQYF	TGTGCCAGCAGTCCCCCCCGGGACACCCCAAAGCAGTACTTC
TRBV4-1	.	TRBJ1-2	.	CASSFSSHYTF	TGTGCCAGCAGCTTTTCTTCCCACTACACCTTC
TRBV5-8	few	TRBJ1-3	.	CASSILLPGNTIYF	TGTGCCAGCAGCATCCTCCTCCCTGGAAACACCATATATTTT
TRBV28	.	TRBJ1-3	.	CASSNAIPGNTIYF	TGTGCCAGCAGCAACGCTATCCCTGGAAACACCATATATTTT
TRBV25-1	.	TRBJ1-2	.	CASSDLVSGIYGYTF	TGTGCCAGCAGTGATTTAGTTTCAGGGATCTATGGCTACACCTTC
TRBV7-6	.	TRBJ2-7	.	CASSLAQGWDEQYF	TGTGCCAGCAGCTTAGCACAGGGTTGGGACGAGCAGTACTTC